This T cell receptor (beta chain) was captured in a study of CD8 T cells in Susac syndrome (dated 2019 in TCRdb). In the study overall: The study used repertoire sequencing to test whether antigen drove CD8+ T cell activation and differentiation in Susac syndrome. Results the study describes overall, beyond this receptor: The number of individuals in the TCR sequencing and HLA analysis was acknowledged as relatively small.

High-throughput TCR beta sequencing profiled peripheral blood CD8+ and CD4+ T cells from healthy donors, Susac syndrome patients and multiple sclerosis patients. The multiple sclerosis controls were treatment-naive patients who had stable or active relapsing-remitting disease and met the revised McDonald criteria. Bulk CD8+ and CD4+ T cells were purified by magnetic negative isolation, while CD8+ TEMRA cells were enriched using FACS. Blood was drawn into EDTA tubes, processed within 24 hours, and PBMCs were isolated by density gradient centrifugation. PBMCs intended for TCR sequencing were cryopreserved in liquid nitrogen and were subsequently thawed in a 37 degrees C water bath. The sorted or isolated CD4+, CD8+ and CD8+ TEMRA cells had a purity of 90% or higher. A remark on this clonotype: The specificity of this receptor is unknown. No base quality information exists; no much larger clone differs at one position.

From the cysteine up to the phenylalanine, the CDR3 has a length of 14 residues. Only CDR3 DNA is held: 42 bases, read in frame from base 1. The germline V gene specifies KGHDR as CDR1 and SFDVKD as CDR2. Compared with germline, V lacks 7 bases and J lacks 2 bases; bases without a gene match: 3. RNA was extracted with the RNeasy kit and roughly 0.45 to 1 ug was reverse transcribed using random hexamers. TCR beta CDR3 regions were amplified with the immunoSEQ multiplex PCR assay covering 54 Vbeta and 13 Jbeta segments. Bias from PCR amplification was corrected by using a synthetic template baseline for primer optimization and for computational correction. The study's own analysis went as follows. Reads were annotated to V, D and J genes according to IMGT and were analyzed with immunoSEQ Analyzer, with only productive sequences retained. Clonality was computed as one minus Shannon entropy normalized by log2 of the number of productive unique sequences. Public and private clones were assessed among the 100 most prevalent clones of each patient and control. Susac-specific clones were defined as absent from healthy and MS cohorts, around 1,000 published viral clones and other ImmuneACCESS disease sequences. TCRdb applied fastp at Q25 and MiXCR to the public reads, then kept only in-frame beta chains. Identical CDR3 protein sequences are pooled into one entry, listed with their most common genes and DNA. TCRdb, rather than the study authors, made the V and J calls. This sample lists tens of thousands of distinct CDR3 sequences; nearly 96% were detected once. 0.095% to 0.13% of the sample belongs to the ten largest clones.

The sequencing sample was made of CD4+ T cells from PBMCs. The receptor was isolated from a human donor with multiple sclerosis. The chain links TRBV24-1 with TRBJ2-7, and TRBD1 matches 11 of the central bases. The DNA sequence is TGTGCCACCAGCGGGACAGGGGGAACCTACGAGCAGTACTTC. The encoded protein is CATSGTGGTYEQYF.